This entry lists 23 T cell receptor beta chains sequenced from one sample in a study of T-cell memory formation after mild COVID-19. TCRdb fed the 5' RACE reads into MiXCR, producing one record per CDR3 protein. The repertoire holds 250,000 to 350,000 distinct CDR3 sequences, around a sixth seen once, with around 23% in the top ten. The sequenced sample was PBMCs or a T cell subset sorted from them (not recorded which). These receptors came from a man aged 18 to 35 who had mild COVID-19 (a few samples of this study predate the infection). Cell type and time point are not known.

CDR3 DNA sequence: TGCGCCAGCAGCCCTCTCGCAGGGACAGAAAACTATGGCTACACCTTC. Amino acid sequence: CASSPLAGTENYGYTF. The chain links TRBV4-1 to TRBJ1-2; 7 bases match TRBD1. The V segment lost 4 bases and the J segment 2 bases; nucleotides outside the gene matches: 10. This CDR3 is 16 amino acids long. CDR1 and CDR2 (germline): MGHRA, YSYEKL.

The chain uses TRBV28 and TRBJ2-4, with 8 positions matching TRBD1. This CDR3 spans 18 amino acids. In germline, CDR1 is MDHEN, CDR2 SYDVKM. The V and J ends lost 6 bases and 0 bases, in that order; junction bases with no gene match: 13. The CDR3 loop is CASRKMGQASLAKNIQYF. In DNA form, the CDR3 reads TGTGCCAGCAGGAAAATGGGACAGGCGAGTTTAGCCAAAAACATTCAGTACTTC.

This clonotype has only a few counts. CDR3 DNA: TGTGCCAGCAGCCCTAGGGGGCGGGGTCCCAACATTATGAACACTGAAGCTTTCTTT. Protein sequence: CASSPRGRGPNIMNTEAFF. V is TRBV7-3 and J is TRBJ1-1, with TRBD1 identical over 7 bases. Germline CDR1 and CDR2: SGHTA and FQGTGA. The CDR3 sequence is 19 residues long. Germline trimming cut 5 bases from V and 0 bases from J; bases unmatched to any gene: 18.

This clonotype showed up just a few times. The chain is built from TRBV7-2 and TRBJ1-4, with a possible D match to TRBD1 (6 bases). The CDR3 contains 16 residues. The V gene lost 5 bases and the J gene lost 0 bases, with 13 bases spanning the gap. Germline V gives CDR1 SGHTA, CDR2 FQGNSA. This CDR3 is CASSRGGTATNEKLFF. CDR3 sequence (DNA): TGTGCCAGCAGCAGAGGGGGTACTGCAACTAATGAAAAACTGTTTTTT.

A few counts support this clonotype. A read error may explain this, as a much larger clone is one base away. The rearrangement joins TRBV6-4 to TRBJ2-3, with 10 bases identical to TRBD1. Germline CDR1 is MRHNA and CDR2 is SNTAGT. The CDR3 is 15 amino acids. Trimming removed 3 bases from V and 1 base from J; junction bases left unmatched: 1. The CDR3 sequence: CASSEGTGGTDTQYF. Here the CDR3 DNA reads TGTGCCAGCAGTGAGGGGACAGGGGGCACAGATACGCAGTATTTT.

CDR3 residues: CSVLEVWGPYEQYF. The CDR3 DNA is TGCAGCGTTCTGGAAGTTTGGGGGCCCTACGAGCAGTACTTC. The chain is built from TRBV29-1 and TRBJ2-7; D might be TRBD1 (6 bases). The CDR3 covers 14 residues. Trimming left V 5 bases short and J 2 bases short, with 16 bases between. Germline CDR1 reads SQVTM; CDR2 reads ANQGSEA.

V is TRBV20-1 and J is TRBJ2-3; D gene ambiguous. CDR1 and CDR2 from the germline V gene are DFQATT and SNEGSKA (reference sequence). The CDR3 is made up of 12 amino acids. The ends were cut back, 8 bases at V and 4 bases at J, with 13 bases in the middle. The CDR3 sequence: CSTRTRPDTQYF. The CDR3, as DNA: TGCAGTACTCGGACGCGGCCAGATACGCAGTATTTT.

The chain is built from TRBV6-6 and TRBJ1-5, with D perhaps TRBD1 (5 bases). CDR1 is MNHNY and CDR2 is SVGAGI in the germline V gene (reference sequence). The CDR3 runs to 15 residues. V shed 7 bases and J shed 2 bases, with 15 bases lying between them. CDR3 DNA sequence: TGTGCCAGCACCACTTCAGGGTCGGGCAATCAGCCCCAGCATTTT. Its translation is CASTTSGSGNQPQHF.

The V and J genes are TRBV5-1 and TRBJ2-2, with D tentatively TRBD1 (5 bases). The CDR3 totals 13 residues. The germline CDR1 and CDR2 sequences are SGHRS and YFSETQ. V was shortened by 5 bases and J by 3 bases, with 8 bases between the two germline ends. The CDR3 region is CASSSGYTGELFF. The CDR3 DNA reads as TGCGCCAGCAGTTCAGGGTACACCGGGGAGCTGTTTTTT. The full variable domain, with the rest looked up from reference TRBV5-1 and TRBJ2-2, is KAGVTQTPRYLIKTRGQQVTLSCSPISGHRSVSWYQQTPGQGLQFLFEYFSETQRNKGNFPGRFSGRQFSNSRSEMNVSTLELGDSALYLCASSSGYTGELFFGEGSRLTVL.

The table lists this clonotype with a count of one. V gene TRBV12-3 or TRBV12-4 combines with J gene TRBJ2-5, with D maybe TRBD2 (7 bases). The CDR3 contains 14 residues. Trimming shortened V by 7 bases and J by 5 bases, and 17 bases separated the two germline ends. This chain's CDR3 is CASTDSGGGETQYF. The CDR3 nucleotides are TGTGCCAGCACCGACTCCGGCGGGGGCGAGACCCAGTACTTC.

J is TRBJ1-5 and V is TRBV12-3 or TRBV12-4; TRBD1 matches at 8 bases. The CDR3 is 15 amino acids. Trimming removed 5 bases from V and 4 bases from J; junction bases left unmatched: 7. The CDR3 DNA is TGTGCCAGCAGTCACGGGACAGGACTGAATCAGCCCCAGCATTTT. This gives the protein CASSHGTGLNQPQHF.

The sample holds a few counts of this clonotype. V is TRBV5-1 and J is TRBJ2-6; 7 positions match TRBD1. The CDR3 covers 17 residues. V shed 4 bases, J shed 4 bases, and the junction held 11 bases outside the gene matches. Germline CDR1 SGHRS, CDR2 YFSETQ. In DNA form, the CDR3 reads TGCGCCAGCAGCAGGGACAGCCATTCTAAAGGGGCCAACGTCCTGACTTTC. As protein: CASSRDSHSKGANVLTF.

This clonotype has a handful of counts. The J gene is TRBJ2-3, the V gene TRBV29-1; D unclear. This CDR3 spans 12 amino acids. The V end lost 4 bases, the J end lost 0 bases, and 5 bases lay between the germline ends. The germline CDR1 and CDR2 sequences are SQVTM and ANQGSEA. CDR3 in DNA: TGCAGCGTTGTAGACAGCACAGATACGCAGTATTTT. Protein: CSVVDSTDTQYF.

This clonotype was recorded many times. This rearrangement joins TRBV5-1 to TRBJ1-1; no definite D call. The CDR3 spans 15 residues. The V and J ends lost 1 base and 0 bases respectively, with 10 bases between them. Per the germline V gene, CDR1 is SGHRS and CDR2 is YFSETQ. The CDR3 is CASSLRSPVNTEAFF. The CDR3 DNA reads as TGCGCCAGCAGCTTGAGGTCTCCGGTGAACACTGAAGCTTTCTTT.

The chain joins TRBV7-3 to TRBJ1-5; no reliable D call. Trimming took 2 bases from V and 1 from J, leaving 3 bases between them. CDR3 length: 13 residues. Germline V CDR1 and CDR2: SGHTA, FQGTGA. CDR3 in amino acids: CASSLQSNQPQHF. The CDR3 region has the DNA TGTGCCAGCAGCTTACAGAGCAATCAGCCCCAGCATTTT.

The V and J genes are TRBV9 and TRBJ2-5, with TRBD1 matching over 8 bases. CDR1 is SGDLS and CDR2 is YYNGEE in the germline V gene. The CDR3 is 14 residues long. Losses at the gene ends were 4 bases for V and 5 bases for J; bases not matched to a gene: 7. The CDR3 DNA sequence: TGTGCCAGCAGCACCGACAGGGGTGGGGAGACCCAGTACTTC. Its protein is CASSTDRGGETQYF. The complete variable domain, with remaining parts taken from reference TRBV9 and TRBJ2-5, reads DSGVTQTPKHLITATGQRVTLRCSPRSGDLSVYWYQQSLDQGLQFLIQYYNGEERAKGNILERFSAQQFPDLHSELNLSSLELGDSALYFCASSTDRGGETQYFGPGTRLLVL.

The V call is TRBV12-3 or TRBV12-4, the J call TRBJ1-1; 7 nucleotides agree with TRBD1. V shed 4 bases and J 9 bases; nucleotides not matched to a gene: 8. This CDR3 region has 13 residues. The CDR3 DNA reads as TGTGCCAGCAGTTCAGAGGACAGGATAAAAGCTTTCTTT. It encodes CASSSEDRIKAFF.

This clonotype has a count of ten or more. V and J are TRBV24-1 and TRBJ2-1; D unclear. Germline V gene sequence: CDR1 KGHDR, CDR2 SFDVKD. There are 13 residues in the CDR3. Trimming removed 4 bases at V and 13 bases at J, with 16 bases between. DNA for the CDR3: TGTGCCACCAGTGACCGACGACACTCAGGCCAGTTCTTC. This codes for CATSDRRHSGQFF.

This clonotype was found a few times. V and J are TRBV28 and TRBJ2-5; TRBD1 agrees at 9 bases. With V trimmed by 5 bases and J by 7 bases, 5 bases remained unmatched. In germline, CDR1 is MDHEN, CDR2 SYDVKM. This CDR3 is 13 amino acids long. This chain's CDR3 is CASSVTGGGTQYF. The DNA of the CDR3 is TGTGCCAGCAGTGTCACAGGGGGCGGGACCCAGTACTTC.

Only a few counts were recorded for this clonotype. CDR3 loop: CASNLGVPPGRSEQYF. The CDR3 DNA is TGTGCCAGCAATTTGGGAGTTCCGCCTGGGAGGAGCGAGCAGTACTTC. The genes are TRBV12-3 or TRBV12-4 and TRBJ2-7; a possible D gene is TRBD2 (6 bases). CDR3 size: 16 residues. V was shortened by 7 bases and J by 6 bases, with 25 bases between the two germline ends.

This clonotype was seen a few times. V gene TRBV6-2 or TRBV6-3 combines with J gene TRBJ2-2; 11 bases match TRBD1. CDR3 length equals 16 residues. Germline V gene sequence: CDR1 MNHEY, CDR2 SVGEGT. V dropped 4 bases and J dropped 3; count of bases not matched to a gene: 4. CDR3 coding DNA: TGTGCCAGCAGTTGGGACAGGGGGTATGACACCGGGGAGCTGTTTTTT. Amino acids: CASSWDRGYDTGELFF.

The CDR3 nucleotides read TGTGCCACCAGCAGAGGAGGGGCAGCCGCAGCTAACTATGGCTACACCTTC. Translation gives CATSRGGAAAANYGYTF. This chain joins TRBV15 and TRBJ1-2; weak D call: TRBD1 (5 bases). V lost 1 base, J lost 0 bases, and 15 bases lay in between. Germline lookup yields CDR1 LNHNV and CDR2 YYDKDF (reference sequence). The CDR3 has 17 residues. Full variable domain (missing parts from reference TRBV15 and TRBJ1-2): DAMVIQNPRYQVTQFGKPVTLSCSQTLNHNVMYWYQQKSSQAPKLLFHYYDKDFNNEADTPDNFQSRRPNTSFCFLDIRSPGLGDTAMYLCATSRGGAAAANYGYTFGSGTRLTVV.

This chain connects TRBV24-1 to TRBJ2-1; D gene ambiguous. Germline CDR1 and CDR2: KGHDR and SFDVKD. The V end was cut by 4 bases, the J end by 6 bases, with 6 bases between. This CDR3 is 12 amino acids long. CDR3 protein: CATSEVGNEQFF. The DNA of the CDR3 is TGTGCCACCAGTGAAGTTGGCAATGAGCAGTTCTTC.